This TCR beta chain is drawn from a study of shared clonotypes between healthy human individuals. Study-wide background: The cohort had a couple of women and a few men, ages 18 to 49.

On this clone: Its antigen is as yet unknown.

TCRdb's copy holds only in-frame clones and misses some; the assay was immunoSEQ multiplex PCR. The sample contains 400,000 to 600,000 clones, 95% to 96% of which appear only once. Trimming took off 8 bases at V and 1 base at J, with 12 bases between the two ends. Germline V lookup: CDR1 LNHDA, CDR2 SQIVND (reference sequence). The CDR3 is 15 amino acids. The study, taken as a whole, reports: The study generally estimated greater richness for naive than memory subsets. Investigators collected only blood, and repertoires in tissues likely differ.

This sequence was found in a woman in her twenties or thirties in good health. V gene TRBV19 combines with J gene TRBJ2-6; no reliable D call. Sequenced: naive CD4+ T cells sorted from blood. Sample subset: CD45RA+ positively selected. The CDR3 loop reads CASADRRSGANVLTF. The CDR3 DNA follows: TGTGCCAGTGCGGACCGGCGGTCTGGGGCCAACGTCCTGACTTTC. Using reference TRBV19 and TRBJ2-6 for the parts outside the CDR3, the full variable domain is DGGITQSPKYLFRKEGQNVTLSCEQNLNHDAMYWYRQDPGQGLRLIYYSQIVNDFQKGDIAEGYSVSREKKESFPLTVTSAQKNPTAFYLCASADRRSGANVLTFGAGSRLTVL.